What follows are 15 T cell receptor beta chains derived from one specimen sequenced in a study of response to subunit inactivated influenza vaccine. TCRdb passed the RT-PCR reads through MiXCR, listing each CDR3 protein once. The top ten clones hold over 9% of a sample with about 310,000 distinct CDR3 sequences, 22% of them seen once. This material consisted of PBMCs from blood, taken about 20 months after vaccination. Receptors originate from a man aged 50 to 69 who received an inactivated influenza vaccine.

CDR3 DNA sequence: TGTGCCAGCAGTCCCGGGACTACCCACGAGCAGTACTTC. Its protein is CASSPGTTHEQYF. V usage is TRBV5-6 and J usage is TRBJ2-7; TRBD2 aligns across 7 bases. Germline CDR1 reads SGHDT; CDR2 reads YYEEEE. The ends lost 5 bases at V and 5 bases at J; junction bases unmatched: 7. The CDR3 covers 13 residues.

The chain joins TRBV7-9 to TRBJ1-1, with D tentatively TRBD1 (5 bases). Germline CDR1 reads SEHNR; CDR2 reads FQNEAQ (reference sequence). V was clipped by 6 bases and J by 0 bases, with 14 bases between them. This CDR3 has 15 amino acids. CDR3 residues: CASSTGTLLNTEAFF. The CDR3, as DNA: TGTGCCAGCAGTACCGGGACCCTCTTGAACACTGAAGCTTTCTTT.

This sequence joins TRBV20-1 and TRBJ2-7; TRBD1 matches 7 bases. Germline CDR1 reads DFQATT; CDR2 reads SNEGSKA (reference sequence). The CDR3 totals 13 residues. The V segment lost 6 bases and the J segment 5 bases; nucleotides outside the gene matches: 10. The CDR3 sequence: CSAQTGSINEQYF. CDR3 coding DNA: TGCAGTGCGCAGACAGGGAGCATAAACGAGCAGTACTTC.

The CDR3 DNA sequence: TGCAGTGCCTCCCCCCGGGACAGGGGGAACTATGGCTACACCTTC. Translated, it gives CSASPRDRGNYGYTF. The rearrangement joins TRBV20-1 to TRBJ1-2; 11 bases line up with TRBD1. CDR1 and CDR2 (germline): DFQATT, SNEGSKA (reference sequence). The CDR3 extends over 15 amino acids. J was trimmed by 2 bases and V by 6 bases; bases with no gene match: 8.

This clonotype was observed a handful of times. V usage is TRBV6-1 and J usage is TRBJ2-7; 12 positions match TRBD2. Trimming removed 10 bases from V and 3 bases from J; junction bases left unmatched: 4. Per germline, CDR1 MNHNS and CDR2 SASEGT. CDR3 length: 13 amino acids. The CDR3 region is CATSTSGGYEQYF. The CDR3 nucleotides read TGTGCCACCTCGACTAGCGGGGGCTACGAGCAGTACTTC.

The J gene is TRBJ1-3, the V gene TRBV4-1; a weak D match, TRBD1 (6 bases). The germline gives CDR1 MGHRA, CDR2 YSYEKL. The germline V and J ends were trimmed by 0 bases and 4 bases, with 10 bases remaining between them. This CDR3 comprises 15 residues. CDR3 amino acids: CASSQERGDGNTIYF. The DNA for the CDR3 is TGCGCCAGCAGCCAAGAGAGGGGGGACGGAAACACCATATATTTT.

This clonotype was observed many times. The chain links TRBV7-2 to TRBJ1-5, with a weak D call TRBD1 (5 bases). Trimming removed 5 bases at V and 6 bases at J, with 17 bases between. Germline CDR1 reads SGHTA; CDR2 reads FQGNSA. The CDR3 length is 15 residues. The CDR3 sequence is CASSLGANTGQPQHF. For the CDR3, the DNA is TGTGCCAGCAGCCTTGGTGCAAATACAGGTCAGCCCCAGCATTTT. Full variable domain (outside the CDR3, taken from reference TRBV7-2 and TRBJ1-5): GAGVSQSPSNKVTEKGKDVELRCDPISGHTALYWYRQSLGQGLEFLIYFQGNSAPDKSGLPSDRFSAERTGGSVSTLTIQRTQQEDSAVYLCASSLGANTGQPQHFGDGTRLSIL.

The table lists this clonotype with many counts. The CDR3 DNA is TGCAGTGCTAGGTGGAGGGGGAGCAATCAGCCCCAGCATTTT. It is translated as CSARWRGSNQPQHF. The genes are TRBV20-1 and TRBJ1-5; tentatively, D is TRBD1 (6 bases). This CDR3 has 14 amino acids. V gave up 3 bases and J gave up 1 base, with 10 bases separating them. Germline CDR1 DFQATT, CDR2 SNEGSKA (reference sequence).

The chain is built from TRBV7-8 and TRBJ2-2, with 9 bases fitting TRBD1. Unmatched junction bases numbered 4, after V lost 0 bases and J lost 2 bases. This CDR3 has 17 amino acids. Germline lookup yields CDR1 SGHVS and CDR2 FQNEAQ. CDR3 in DNA: TGTGCCAGCAGCTTAGCGGGGACAGGGCTTAACACCGGGGAGCTGTTTTTT. Its protein is CASSLAGTGLNTGELFF.

This sequence joins TRBV28 and TRBJ2-7, with TRBD1 as a possible D gene (5 bases). Germline V gene data show CDR1 as MDHEN and CDR2 as SYDVKM. Trimming stripped 6 bases from V and 3 bases from J, with 18 bases between. This CDR3 is 15 amino acids long. The CDR3 is CASRRRGGWDYEQYF. The CDR3 bases are TGTGCCAGCAGGCGAAGGGGTGGTTGGGACTACGAGCAGTACTTC.

This clonotype has only a few counts. J is TRBJ1-2 and V is TRBV4-1; TRBD1 matches at 8 bases. CDR3 length: 17 residues. CDR1 MGHRA and CDR2 YSYEKL come from the germline V gene. The V gene end was trimmed by 1 base and the J gene end by 0 bases; junction bases not matched to a gene: 7. The CDR3: CASSQGGTGVTNYGYTF. For the CDR3, the DNA is TGCGCCAGCAGCCAAGGTGGGACAGGCGTTACTAACTATGGCTACACCTTC.

The chain uses TRBV20-1 and TRBJ2-2; 10 positions agree with TRBD1. CDR3 length: 16 amino acids. V gave up 6 bases and J gave up 2 bases; unmatched junction bases: 9. CDR1 DFQATT and CDR2 SNEGSKA come from the germline V gene (reference sequence). CDR3 region: CSAKYRQGANTGELFF. The CDR3 DNA reads as TGCAGTGCAAAATACCGACAGGGGGCTAACACCGGGGAGCTGTTTTTT.

This clonotype turned up a few times. The chain employs TRBV27 and TRBJ1-1, with D hard to call. There are 13 residues in the CDR3. The germline CDR1 and CDR2 sequences are MNHEY and SMNVEV (reference sequence). V was trimmed by 4 bases and J by 1 base, leaving 7 bases between them. The CDR3 is CASSWAENTEAFF. The CDR3 nucleotides are TGTGCCAGCAGTTGGGCAGAGAACACTGAAGCTTTCTTT.

This clonotype showed up many times. The genes are TRBV6-5 and TRBJ1-5; D is uncertain. V lost 3 bases and J lost 1, with 7 bases in between. CDR3 size: 14 residues. Germline CDR1 and CDR2: MNHEY and SVGAGI. The CDR3 region has the DNA TGTGCCAGCAGTTATCGCAGGAGCAATCAGCCCCAGCATTTT. Amino acid sequence: CASSYRRSNQPQHF.

There are many counts of this clonotype. V usage is TRBV2 and J usage is TRBJ2-5; 10 nucleotides match TRBD2. Germline-derived CDR1 and CDR2 are SNHLY and FYNNEI. V gave up 2 bases and J gave up 5 bases; unmatched junction bases: 2. This CDR3 spans 14 amino acids. CDR3 amino acids: CASSELAGAETQYF. CDR3 sequence (DNA): TGTGCCAGCAGTGAACTAGCGGGAGCTGAGACCCAGTACTTC. Complete variable domain (other parts from reference TRBV2 and TRBJ2-5): EPEVTQTPSHQVTQMGQEVILRCVPISNHLYFYWYRQILGQKVEFLVSFYNNEISEKSEIFDDQFSVERPDGSNFTLKIRSTKLEDSAMYFCASSELAGAETQYFGPGTRLLVL.